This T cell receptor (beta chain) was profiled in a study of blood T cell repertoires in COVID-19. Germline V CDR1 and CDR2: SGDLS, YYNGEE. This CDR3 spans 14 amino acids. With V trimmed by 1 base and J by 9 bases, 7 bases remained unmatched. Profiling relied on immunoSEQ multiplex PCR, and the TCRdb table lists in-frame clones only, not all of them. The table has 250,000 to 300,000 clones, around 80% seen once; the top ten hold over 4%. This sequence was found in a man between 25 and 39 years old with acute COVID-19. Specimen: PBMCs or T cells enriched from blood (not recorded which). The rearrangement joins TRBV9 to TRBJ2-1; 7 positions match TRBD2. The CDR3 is CASSVTGRVSEQFF. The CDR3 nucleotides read TGTGCCAGCAGCGTAACGGGGAGGGTGAGTGAGCAGTTCTTC.